This record covers a single T cell receptor beta chain. The sample originates from a study of graft-versus-host responses after intestinal transplantation. Study context: Recipients underwent multivisceral, liver-intestinal, or isolated intestinal transplants.

The graft tissue was processed, and this released both intraepithelial and lamina propria lymphocytes. The CDR3 runs to 19 residues. CDR1 MGHRA and CDR2 YSYEKL come from the germline V gene. Sequencing was performed with immunoSEQ multiplex PCR; in TCRdb, only in-frame clones are kept and a portion is missing. Among almost 15,000 clones listed, approximately 70% were seen once. This sequence joins TRBV4-1 and TRBJ2-5, with 8 bases that match TRBD2. The J call is doubtful: the DNA matches TRBJ2-7 better. The specimen was ileum tissue, collected 717 days after intestinal transplantation. The sequence came from a human patient who received an intestinal transplant, so some T cells may come from the graft donor. CDR3 coding DNA: TGCGCCAGCAGCCAAACCCCAGTCGCTCTAGCGGGCCCCTCCTACGAGCAGTACTTC. This codes for CASSQTPVALAGPSYEQYF.